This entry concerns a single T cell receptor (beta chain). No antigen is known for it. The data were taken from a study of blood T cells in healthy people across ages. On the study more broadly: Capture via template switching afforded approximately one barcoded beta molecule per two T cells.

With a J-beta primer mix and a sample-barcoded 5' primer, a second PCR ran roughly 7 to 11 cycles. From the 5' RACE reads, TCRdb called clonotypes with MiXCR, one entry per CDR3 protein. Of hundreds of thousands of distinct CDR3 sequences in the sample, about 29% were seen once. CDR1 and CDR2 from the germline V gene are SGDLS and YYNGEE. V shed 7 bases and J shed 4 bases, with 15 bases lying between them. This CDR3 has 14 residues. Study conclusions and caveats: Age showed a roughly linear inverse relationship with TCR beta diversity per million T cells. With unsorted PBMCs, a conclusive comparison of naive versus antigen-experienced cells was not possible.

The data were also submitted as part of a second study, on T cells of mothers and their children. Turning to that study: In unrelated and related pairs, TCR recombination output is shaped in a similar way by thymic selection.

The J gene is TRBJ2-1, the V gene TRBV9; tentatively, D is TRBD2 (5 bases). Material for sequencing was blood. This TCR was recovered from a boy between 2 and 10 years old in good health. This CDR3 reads CASAIGGAYNEQFF. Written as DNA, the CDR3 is TGTGCCAGCGCTATAGGAGGAGCGTACAATGAGCAGTTCTTC.